The present TCR beta chain was sequenced within a study of T-cell memory formation after mild COVID-19. About the study: TCR clusters showed largely donor specificity. General study points: Contracting clones from day 15 to 85 showed balanced CD4/CD8; later expanders favored CD4+. Nothing showed for sure that second-wave clones peaking on day 37 were SARS-CoV-2 specific.

CDR3 length: 16 amino acids. The V and J ends lost 3 bases and 6 bases, in that order; junction bases with no gene match: 3. Germline CDR1 reads LGHNA; CDR2 reads YSLEER. 5'RACE primed from the constant segment yielded TCR alpha and TCR beta cDNA libraries bearing sample barcodes and UMIs. TCRdb ran MiXCR on the 5' RACE reads and lists one entry per CDR3 protein. The sample has 90,000 to 120,000 distinct CDR3 sequences, 8.5% to 14% seen once; the top ten hold about 40%. The table lists this clonotype with a few counts. No antigen is known for it. The receptor comes from a man younger than 35 who had mild COVID-19 (a few samples of this study predate the infection). Cell type and time point are not known. V usage is TRBV4-3 and J usage is TRBJ2-1; 15 bases align to TRBD2. Source material: PBMCs or a T cell subset sorted from them (not recorded which). The CDR3 is CASSQLGLAGGNEQFF. CDR3 nucleotides: TGCGCCAGCAGCCAGTTGGGACTAGCGGGGGGCAATGAGCAGTTCTTC.